A single sample gave rise to the 28 T cell receptor beta chains below, sequenced in a study of T cell clonality in common variable immunodeficiency. Whole-study findings and limits: Reportedly, TCR beta sequences from common variable immunodeficiency showed fewer deletions and N-nucleotide insertions.

Assay: immunoSEQ multiplex PCR; the TCRdb copy retains only in-frame clones and omits some. The sample has 25,000 to 30,000 clones, none seen only once; the top ten hold 3% to 3.5%. Antigen specificity for these receptors is unknown. Sample: peripheral blood mononuclear cells. The receptors were gathered from a human donor with common variable immunodeficiency.

This clone has a handful of counts. The observed sequence ends 3 residues before the CDR3 terminus, with the missing tail filled in from the germline J gene. The genes are TRBV19 and TRBJ1-5; D might be TRBD1 (5 bases). The CDR3 is 13 amino acids. V was cut by 7 bases and J by 7 bases, with 14 bases left in between. CDR1 is LNHDA and CDR2 is SQIVND in the germline V gene (reference sequence). The sequenced part of the CDR3 DNA is TGTGCCAGTAATGGCAGGGCTCGGCAGCCC. It translates to CASNGRARQP. The entire CDR3 protein reads CASNGRARQPQHF. Variable domain in full (rest from reference TRBV19 and TRBJ1-5): DGGITQSPKYLFRKEGQNVTLSCEQNLNHDAMYWYRQDPGQGLRLIYYSQIVNDFQKGDIAEGYSVSREKKESFPLTVTSAQKNPTAFYLCASNGRARQPQHFGDGTRLSIL.

This clone has more than one count but fewer than ten. The read ends 3 residues shy of where the CDR3 ends; the end is completed using the germline J gene. The V call is TRBV19, the J call TRBJ2-1; possible D gene TRBD2, 5 bases. Germline V lookup: CDR1 LNHDA, CDR2 SQIVND (reference sequence). The CDR3 totals 14 residues. V was clipped by 1 base and J by 7 bases, with 11 bases between them. CDR3 sequence: CASSIGPGSNEQFF. Incomplete CDR3 DNA: TGTGCCAGTAGTATAGGGCCGGGGAGTAATGAG.

This clone has only a few counts. The read finishes 3 residues shy of the CDR3 end, and the germline J gene is used to complete it. The chain carries TRBV7-3 and TRBJ2-3; TRBD2 is a possible D gene (5 bases). This CDR3 spans 15 amino acids. The germline V gene encodes CDR1 SGHTA and CDR2 FQGTGA. Between the trimmed V and J ends, which lost 5 bases and 8 bases, there was a span of 20 bases. Partial CDR3 DNA: TGTGCCAGCAGCCCGGGGAGCACAACCTTTGGTACG. Amino acid sequence: CASSPGSTTFGT. The CDR3 in full is CASSPGSTTFGTQYF.

This clone has a handful of counts. The read comes to an end 3 residues before the CDR3 does, leaving the germline J gene to fill in the end. The chain employs TRBV7-9 and TRBJ2-7; TRBD1 matches 8 bases. Germline V lookup: CDR1 SEHNR, CDR2 FQNEAQ (reference sequence). CDR3 length equals 15 residues. V dropped 4 bases and J dropped 1; count of bases not matched to a gene: 6. The sequenced part of the CDR3 DNA is TGTGCCAGCAGCTCCGGGACAGGAGGATCCTACGAG. This codes for CASSSGTGGSYE. The CDR3 in full is CASSSGTGGSYEQYF.

A few counts support this clone. The CDR3 end falls 3 residues outside the read, so it is completed with the germline J gene. The gene calls are TRBV7-2 and TRBJ2-7; possible D gene TRBD1, 5 bases. V shed 1 base and J shed 0 bases, with 10 bases lying between them. This CDR3 is built from 15 residues. In germline, CDR1 is SGHTA, CDR2 FQGNSA. The covered CDR3 bases are TGTGCCAGCAGCTTAGGCCCCACAGGCTCCTACGAG. It is translated as CASSLGPTGSYE. The CDR3, in full, reads CASSLGPTGSYEQYF.

Concerning this clone itself: The sequenced fragment ends 3 residues before the CDR3 boundary, so the rest is inferred from the germline J gene. The rearrangement links TRBV7-6 to TRBJ2-2, with TRBD1 matching 8 bases. Losses at the gene ends were 2 bases for V and 4 bases for J; bases not matched to a gene: 9. This CDR3 has 17 amino acids. The germline gives CDR1 SGHVS, CDR2 FNYEAQ. The part of the CDR3 DNA that was read is TGTGCCAGCAGCTTAACCCCGGACAGGGTACCCACCGGGGAG. As protein: CASSLTPDRVPTGE. The entire CDR3 is CASSLTPDRVPTGELFF.

This clone came up a few times. The read ends 3 residues before the CDR3 terminus; that terminus is restored from the germline J gene. The chain has TRBV7-3 and TRBJ2-2; the D gene is possibly TRBD2 (5 bases). The CDR3 spans 16 residues. Germline values: CDR1 SGHTA, CDR2 FQGTGA. V was shortened by 1 base and J by 5 bases, with 14 bases between the two germline ends. CDR3 sequence: CASSLIPGDLTGELFF. CDR3 DNA, as far as it was read: TGTGCCAGCAGCTTAATCCCCGGGGATCTGACCGGGGAG.

This clone was seen at least ten times. The read ends 3 residues early relative to the CDR3; the germline J gene fills the gap. This rearrangement joins TRBV30 to TRBJ1-6; tentatively, D is TRBD1 (6 bases). This CDR3 comprises 14 residues. Germline CDR1 GTSNPN, CDR2 SVGIG (reference sequence). The CDR3 region is CAWSQGTRGSSLHF. The part of the CDR3 DNA that was read is TGTGCCTGGAGCCAGGGGACCCGGGGAAGTTCC.

This clone was recorded at least ten times. The CDR3 extends 3 residues past the end of the read, so its final part is completed from the germline J gene. The chain is built from TRBV4-2 and TRBJ2-2, with 16 bases identical to TRBD2. CDR1 and CDR2 from the germline V gene are LGHNA and YNFKEQ. This CDR3 has 20 amino acids. With 4 bases clipped from V and 1 base from J, the junction kept 9 bases outside the gene matches. The CDR3 loop reads CASSPGTSGGAKGNTGELFF. CDR3 bases read: TGTGCCAGCAGCCCGGGGACTAGCGGGGGGGCGAAAGGGAACACCGGGGAG.

Comment on this clone: Read data end 3 residues before the CDR3 end; the end is taken from the germline J gene. The chain links TRBV7-9 to TRBJ2-7, with 9 bases that match TRBD1. There are 14 residues in the CDR3. Germline loops: CDR1 SEHNR, CDR2 FQNEAQ (reference sequence). With 4 bases clipped from V and 3 bases from J, the junction kept 4 bases outside the gene matches. The CDR3 region is CASSSGTGNYEQYF. The sequenced CDR3 bases are TGTGCCAGCAGCTCCGGGACAGGGAACTACGAG.

This clone has more than one count but fewer than ten. The sequenced fragment ends 3 residues before the CDR3 boundary, so the rest is inferred from the germline J gene. The genes are TRBV18 and TRBJ2-1; D is possibly TRBD1 or TRBD2 (5 bases each). This CDR3 has 14 residues. From germline, CDR1 is KGHSH and CDR2 LQKENI. Deletions cut 0 bases from V and 7 bases from J, with 10 bases between. The part of the CDR3 DNA that was read is TGTGCCAGCTCACCACCCCAAGAGGGGAATGAG. Amino acid sequence: CASSPPQEGNE. The complete CDR3 sequence is CASSPPQEGNEQFF.

This clone has ten or more counts. The read falls 3 residues short of the CDR3 end, and the missing part is taken from the germline J gene. The rearrangement joins TRBV5-1 to TRBJ2-5; 8 bases map to TRBD2. The CDR3 is 15 residues long. V dropped 4 bases and J dropped 5; count of bases not matched to a gene: 10. The germline CDR1 and CDR2 sequences are SGHRS and YFSETQ. Incomplete CDR3 DNA: TGCGCCAGCAGCACCGGGACTAGGGTGACGGAGACC. Its protein product is CASSTGTRVTET. The entire CDR3 protein reads CASSTGTRVTETQYF.

There are a few counts of this clone. The read terminates 3 residues before the CDR3 end, so the remaining end is supplied by the germline J gene. The chain has TRBV19 and TRBJ1-1; 7 bases agree with TRBD1. The trim removed 3 bases at V and 2 bases at J, leaving 15 bases unmatched. This CDR3 is built from 18 residues. CDR1 LNHDA and CDR2 SQIVND come from the germline V gene (reference sequence). CDR3 sequence: CASSITDRLRFGNTEAFF. CDR3 bases read: TGTGCCAGTAGTATTACGGACAGGCTAAGGTTCGGAAACACTGAA.

As for this clone: The read halts 3 residues ahead of the CDR3 end, with the missing end drawn from the germline J gene. The rearrangement joins TRBV29-1 to TRBJ2-7, with TRBD1 matching over 7 bases. This CDR3 is built from 16 residues. Germline V gene lookup returns CDR1 SQVTM and CDR2 ANQGSEA. V was pared by 6 bases and J by 4 bases, with 18 bases of the junction left unmatched. The CDR3 DNA, read in part, is TGCAGCGTGAGGCATTCGGGACAGTTGGGGAATTACGAG. It codes for CSVRHSGQLGNYE. The CDR3, in full, reads CSVRHSGQLGNYEQYF.

In the case of this clone: The observed sequence ends 3 residues before the CDR3 terminus, with the missing tail filled in from the germline J gene. The gene calls are TRBV7-9 and TRBJ2-2; unclear D gene. CDR3 length: 15 residues. CDR1 and CDR2 from the germline V gene are SEHNR and FQNEAQ (reference sequence). The ends were cut back, 2 bases at V and 3 bases at J, with 10 bases in the middle. CDR3 bases read: TGTGCCAGCAGCTTATATTACGGGTACACCGGGGAG. Translated, it gives CASSLYYGYTGE. The full CDR3 reads CASSLYYGYTGELFF.

About this clone itself: The CDR3 goes on 3 residues after the read ends, and that part is filled in from the germline J gene. The genes are TRBV7-2 and TRBJ2-1; tentatively, D is TRBD2 (6 bases). The CDR3 spans 13 residues. The germline V gene has CDR1 SGHTA and CDR2 FQGNSA. V was trimmed by 2 bases and J by 8 bases, leaving 10 bases between them. The CDR3 bases that were read are TGTGCCAGCAGCTTAAATCGCGGGGATGAG. Protein: CASSLNRGDE. Given in full, the CDR3 is CASSLNRGDEQFF.

At least ten counts were recorded for this clone. The CDR3 reads CASSLEVPSTDTQYF. CDR3 DNA, as far as it was read: TGTGCCAGCAGCTTAGAGGTCCCAAGCACAGATACG. This chain uses TRBV7-9 with TRBJ2-3; no clear D. The DNA ends 3 residues before the CDR3 does, and the rest of the CDR3 is filled in from the germline J gene. The CDR3 runs 15 residues. Germline V gene data show CDR1 as SEHNR and CDR2 as FQNEAQ (reference sequence). V shed 1 base and J shed 0 bases, with 8 bases lying between them.

Notes on this clone: This probably arose from a read error, given a far larger clone one base away. Coverage ceases 3 residues before the CDR3 finishes, and the germline J gene fills in the end. The chain uses TRBV30 and TRBJ2-5; D possibly corresponds to TRBD1 (7 bases). Trimming pared 5 bases from V and 6 bases from J, leaving 13 bases between. This CDR3 has 12 residues. Germline lookup yields CDR1 GTSNPN and CDR2 SVGIG (reference sequence). The sequenced part of the CDR3 DNA is TGTGCCTGGGATTCAGGGGGGCAGACC. It yields the protein CAWDSGGQT. The complete CDR3 reads CAWDSGGQTQYF.

CDR3 residues: CASSLARDQPQHF. The CDR3 DNA, read in part, is TGTGCCAGCAGCTTAGCGCGGGATCAGCCC. The V and J genes are TRBV7-2 and TRBJ1-5, with D unresolved. The read finishes 3 residues shy of the CDR3 end, and the germline J gene is used to complete it. The length of the CDR3 is 13 residues. Germline lookup yields CDR1 SGHTA and CDR2 FQGNSA. V was shortened by 0 bases and J by 5 bases, with 5 bases between the two germline ends.

This clone occurred many times. The chain's CDR3 is CSARDPRDRGGYTF. CDR3 bases read: TGCAGTGCTAGAGATCCCCGGGACAGGGGTGGC. The V call is TRBV20-1, the J call TRBJ1-2; TRBD1 agrees at 10 bases. The read terminates 3 residues before the CDR3 end, so the remaining end is supplied by the germline J gene. V was pared by 0 bases and J by 7 bases, with 5 bases of the junction left unmatched. Germline CDR1 reads DFQATT; CDR2 reads SNEGSKA (reference sequence). The CDR3 sequence is 14 residues long.

This clone was seen only a few times. Read coverage stops 3 residues before the CDR3 terminus; the germline J gene supplies the remainder. J is TRBJ1-3 and V is TRBV7-6; D perhaps matches TRBD1 (5 bases). The germline V and J ends were trimmed by 1 base and 5 bases, with 6 bases remaining between them. The CDR3 length is 13 residues. The germline V gene has CDR1 SGHVS and CDR2 FNYEAQ. CDR3: CASSLGQRNTIYF. CDR3 bases read: TGTGCCAGCAGCTTAGGACAGAGAAACACC.

This clone was observed at least ten times. The CDR3 goes on 3 residues after the read ends, and that part is filled in from the germline J gene. The chain is built from TRBV5-1 and TRBJ2-2; TRBD2 matches at 7 bases. CDR1 is SGHRS, CDR2 YFSETQ, per germline. The V and J ends lost 1 base and 4 bases, in that order; junction bases with no gene match: 1. CDR3 length equals 14 residues. The CDR3 sequence is CASSLRGGTGELFF. The sequenced part of the CDR3 DNA is TGCGCCAGCAGCTTGCGCGGGGGCACCGGGGAG.

This clone was observed many times. Read data end 3 residues before the CDR3 end; the end is taken from the germline J gene. The V and J genes are TRBV5-1 and TRBJ2-7; the D gene is possibly TRBD1 (6 bases). The CDR3 length is 12 residues. Germline lookup yields CDR1 SGHRS and CDR2 YFSETQ. The V end was cut by 4 bases, the J end by 5 bases, with 10 bases between. The CDR3 region is CASSTDRNEQYF. The part of the CDR3 DNA that was read is TGCGCCAGCAGCACCGACAGGAACGAG.

Only a few counts were recorded for this clone. The read gets to within 3 residues of the CDR3 end, and the germline J gene fills in the rest. V is TRBV18 and J is TRBJ1-1, with D perhaps matching TRBD1 (5 bases). There are 15 residues in the CDR3. The ends were cut back, 0 bases at V and 4 bases at J, with 12 bases in the middle. Germline V gives CDR1 KGHSH, CDR2 LQKENI. Here the CDR3 reads CASSPPRGDSTEAFF. The covered CDR3 bases are TGTGCCAGCTCACCACCAAGGGGCGACAGCACTGAA.

This clone was seen only a few times. The part of the CDR3 DNA that was read is TGTGCCAGCTCACCCTCGACAGGTGGAAACACC. Translating it yields CASSPSTGGNT. The full-length CDR3 reads as CASSPSTGGNTIYF. The J gene is TRBJ1-3, the V gene TRBV18, with a tentative D call TRBD1 (6 bases). The CDR3 is cut off 3 residues early in the read; its end comes from the germline J gene. V lost 3 bases and J lost 3, with 9 bases in between. Looked up from germline, CDR1 is KGHSH and CDR2 is LQKENI. The CDR3 is made up of 14 amino acids.

The table lists this clone with a few counts. The CDR3 end lies 3 residues beyond the end of the read and is filled in from the germline J gene. The gene calls are TRBV18 and TRBJ2-3; weak D call: TRBD2 (5 bases). V shed 3 bases and J shed 3 bases, with 25 bases lying between them. CDR1 KGHSH and CDR2 LQKENI come from the germline V gene. This CDR3 comprises 19 residues. This chain's CDR3 is CASSPTSTPLVSGTDTQYF. CDR3 bases read: TGTGCCAGCTCACCGACCTCAACCCCACTAGTAAGCGGTACAGATACG.

This clone appeared a few times. Read data end 3 residues before the CDR3 end; the end is taken from the germline J gene. This chain uses TRBV20-1 with TRBJ2-5; 8 bases agree with TRBD1. The CDR3 runs to 14 residues. V lost 5 bases and J lost 3; bases outside the gene matches: 8. Per the germline V gene, CDR1 is DFQATT and CDR2 is SNEGSKA (reference sequence). This chain's CDR3 is CSAGSWDRKETQYF. The sequenced CDR3 bases are TGCAGTGCTGGTAGTTGGGACAGGAAAGAGACC.

This clone was recorded a few times. The read ends 3 residues shy of where the CDR3 ends; the end is completed using the germline J gene. This chain joins TRBV6-2 or TRBV6-3 and TRBJ2-3; D gene uncertain. The CDR3 sequence is 11 residues long. Trimming stripped 7 bases from V and 6 bases from J, with 8 bases between. Germline values: CDR1 MNHEY, CDR2 SVGEGT. The CDR3 DNA, read in part, is TGTGCCAGCAACAGCTGGGATACG. Translated: CASNSWDT. The full CDR3 reads CASNSWDTQYF.